These T cell receptor beta chains were read from a single sample in a study of control samples from healthy donors and cancer patients. Clones were sequenced by immunoSEQ multiplex PCR, and TCRdb holds only the in-frame ones, with some missing. This table holds over 150,000 clones, 85% to 95% found once. Sequencing was done on a sample of blood. The receptors were sampled from a young woman in good health. CDR3s include the opening cysteine and the closing phenylalanine or tryptophan. The D gene is left open where the match is weak. Part of the rows lack a size; the others show once, few, many or a class for expanded clones.

>TRBJ1-6|TRBV6-2/TRBV6-3|-|-
CASSRRAGNGSPLHF
TGTGCCAGCAGTCGTCGGGCAGGGAATGGTTCACCCCTCCACTTT
>TRBJ2-5|TRBV7-9|-|-
CASSSGGPSVGRTQYF
TGTGCCAGCAGTAGTGGTGGCCCCTCAGTGGGAAGGACCCAGTACTTC
>TRBJ2-3|TRBV12-2|-|-
CASRLDRGHLTDTQYF
TGTGCAAGTCGCTTAGATAGGGGCCATCTCACAGATACGCAGTATTTT
>TRBJ1-1|TRBV4-2|-|-
CASSPNIGPANTEAFF
TGTGCCAGCAGCCCTAATATCGGACCAGCTAACACTGAAGCTTTCTTT
>TRBJ1-1|TRBV19|-|-
CASSRTQGKAEAFF
TGTGCCAGTAGTAGAACCCAGGGTAAGGCTGAAGCTTTCTTT
>TRBJ1-5|TRBV28|-|-
CASSASSGQPQHF
TGTGCCAGCAGCGCCTCCTCGGGCCAGCCCCAGCATTTT
>TRBJ1-1|TRBV6-1|-|TRBD1
CASSEESAGGAEAFF
TGTGCCAGCAGTGAAGAGTCCGCAGGGGGCGCTGAAGCTTTCTTT
>TRBJ2-2|TRBV5-6|once|TRBD1
CASSRDSFSTGELFF
TGTGCCAGCAGCCGGGACAGTTTCTCAACCGGGGAGCTGTTTTTT
>TRBJ1-6|TRBV9|once|-
CASSARRWDSPLHF
TGTGCCAGCAGCGCCCGGCGATGGGATTCACCCCTCCACTTT
>TRBJ1-5|TRBV5-6|-|-
CASSFYGRAGSNQPQHF
TGTGCCAGCAGCTTCTACGGAAGGGCGGGGAGCAATCAGCCCCAGCATTTT
>TRBJ1-1|TRBV6-5|few|-
CASTRGAANTEAFF
TGTGCCAGCACCCGGGGGGCAGCGAACACTGAAGCTTTCTTT
>TRBJ2-7|TRBV10-3|once|TRBD2
CAIRGGLAAYEQYF
TGTGCCATCCGGGGGGGTCTAGCGGCCTACGAGCAGTACTTC
>TRBJ2-1|TRBV18|-|-
CASSPVQGNPGEQFF
TGTGCCAGCTCACCGGTCCAGGGGAACCCCGGGGAGCAGTTCTTC
>TRBJ1-5|TRBV7-2|-|-
CASSQGMNQPQHF
TGTGCCAGCAGCCAGGGAATGAACCAGCCCCAGCATTTT
>TRBJ1-5|TRBV13|-|TRBD1
CASSLGRGVSNQPQHF
TGTGCCAGCAGCTTAGGCAGGGGGGTCAGCAATCAGCCCCAGCATTTT
>TRBJ1-2|TRBV7-9|-|TRBD1
CASSSRQGIARSYTF
TGTGCCAGCAGCTCCCGACAGGGGATCGCCAGGAGCTACACCTTC
>TRBJ1-3|TRBV7-9|-|-
CASSLGTSGNTIYF
TGTGCCAGCAGCCTAGGGACCTCTGGAAACACCATATATTTT
>TRBJ2-6|TRBV23-1|-|-
CASLKRGTVAYSGANVLTF
TGCGCCAGCCTAAAGAGGGGGACTGTCGCCTACTCTGGGGCCAACGTCCTGACTTTC
>TRBJ2-5|TRBV6-5|-|-
CASSYSRLSGETQYF
TGTGCCAGCAGTTACTCCCGACTCTCGGGAGAGACCCAGTACTTC
>TRBJ1-1|TRBV5-1|-|-
CASSLRGSDTEAFF
TGCGCCAGCAGCTTGAGAGGTTCCGACACTGAAGCTTTCTTT
>TRBJ2-5|TRBV18|-|TRBD1
CASAGQGQETQYF
TGTGCCAGCGCCGGACAGGGCCAAGAGACCCAGTACTTC
>TRBJ1-2|TRBV5-6|-|-
CASSFSYGYTF
TGTGCCAGCAGTTTCAGCTATGGCTACACCTTC
>TRBJ1-1|TRBV28|-|-
CASSSGARAFF
TGTGCCAGCAGCTCGGGAGCCAGAGCTTTCTTT
>TRBJ2-3|TRBV5-6|-|-
CASSLGWSTDTQYF
TGTGCCAGCAGCTTGGGATGGAGCACAGATACGCAGTATTTT
>TRBJ1-1|TRBV24-1|-|TRBD1
CATSDPTGAAFF
TGTGCCACCAGTGATCCCACAGGGGCAGCTTTCTTT
>TRBJ1-2|TRBV7-6|-|-
CASSSPQGRWDGYTF
TGTGCCAGCAGCTCCCCTCAAGGGAGATGGGATGGCTACACCTTC
>TRBJ1-1|TRBV18|-|TRBD1
CASSPRGHTEAFF
TGTGCCAGCTCACCTAGGGGGCACACTGAAGCTTTCTTT
>TRBJ1-2|TRBV5-1|once|-
CASSFEQGYGYTF
TGCGCCAGCAGCTTCGAACAGGGCTATGGCTACACCTTC
>TRBJ2-1|TRBV6-2/TRBV6-3|-|-
CASSYYEQVGNEQFF
TGTGCCAGCAGTTACTACGAACAGGTTGGCAATGAGCAGTTCTTC
>TRBJ2-6|TRBV3-1/TRBV3-2|-|-
CASSQDFLSGANVLTF
TGTGCCAGCAGCCAAGACTTCCTCTCTGGGGCCAACGTCCTGACTTTC
>TRBJ2-5|TRBV20-1|-|TRBD2
CSASGGTRADRRETQYF
TGCAGTGCTAGTGGGGGGACTAGAGCGGATAGGCGGGAGACCCAGTACTTC
>TRBJ2-7|TRBV5-6|many|-
CASSFGSRPTYF
TGTGCCAGCAGCTTCGGGTCCAGGCCTACGTACTTC
>TRBJ2-1|TRBV11-2|-|-
CASSLSSYNEQFF
TGTGCCAGCAGCTTAAGCTCCTACAATGAGCAGTTCTTC
>TRBJ1-2|TRBV13|-|TRBD1
CASSLERRTGNGYTF
TGTGCCAGCAGCCTCGAACGTCGGACAGGGAACGGCTACACCTTC
>TRBJ1-1|TRBV3-1/TRBV3-2|-|-
CASSQRDFLLNTEAFF
TGTGCCAGCAGCCAAAGGGACTTTCTCTTGAACACTGAAGCTTTCTTT
>TRBJ2-7|TRBV5-5|-|TRBD2
CASRTSGAQYEQYF
TGTGCCAGCCGGACTAGCGGGGCCCAATACGAGCAGTACTTC
>TRBJ1-6|TRBV28|-|-
CASSAMKENSPLHF
TGTGCCAGCAGCGCAATGAAGGAAAATTCACCCCTCCACTTT
>TRBJ1-6|TRBV28|-|-
CASSFAREGSPLHF
TGTGCCAGCAGTTTCGCCAGGGAAGGTTCACCCCTCCACTTT
>TRBJ2-7|TRBV6-6|-|-
CASSYAETRHEQYF
TGTGCCAGCAGTTACGCCGAAACTAGACACGAGCAGTACTTC
>TRBJ1-2|TRBV28|-|-
CASSFEDDLRGYGYTF
TGTGCCAGCAGTTTTGAGGATGACCTCCGAGGCTATGGCTACACCTTC
>TRBJ2-7|TRBV27|-|-
CASSFGQGRYEQYF
TGTGCCAGCAGTTTCGGTCAGGGGCGGTACGAGCAGTACTTC
>TRBJ1-1|TRBV28|-|TRBD1
CASRDRVGTEAFF
TGTGCCAGCAGAGACAGGGTAGGAACTGAAGCTTTCTTT
>TRBJ2-2|TRBV27|-|-
CASSPYTGELFF
TGTGCCAGCAGTCCCTACACCGGGGAGCTGTTTTTT
>TRBJ1-1|TRBV5-4|-|-
CASSRPHGSMSEAFF
TGTGCCAGCAGCCGCCCACACGGAAGCATGTCTGAAGCTTTCTTT
>TRBJ1-1|TRBV5-4|-|-
CASSLDRGNTEAFF
TGTGCCAGCAGCTTGGATAGAGGGAACACTGAAGCTTTCTTT
>TRBJ2-3|TRBV19|once|-
CASSITRTDTQYF
TGTGCCAGTAGTATTACTCGCACAGATACGCAGTATTTT
>TRBJ1-6|TRBV6-5|-|TRBD1
CASRPRTGGRSPLHF
TGTGCCAGCAGGCCCCGGACAGGGGGACGTTCACCCCTCCACTTT
>TRBJ2-7|TRBV28|once|-
CASIGRTYLVLSYEQYF
TGTGCCAGCATCGGCAGGACGTACCTAGTTCTCTCCTACGAGCAGTACTTC
>TRBJ1-1|TRBV28|-|TRBD1
CASSFWGQADTEAFF
TGTGCCAGCAGTTTCTGGGGACAGGCGGACACTGAAGCTTTCTTT
>TRBJ2-3|TRBV28|-|-
CASSSGESATQYF
TGTGCCAGCAGCTCAGGGGAATCGGCTACGCAGTATTTT
>TRBJ1-6|TRBV15|-|-
CATSRDDRGRSPLHF
TGTGCCACCAGCAGAGACGACAGAGGTAGATCACCCCTCCACTTT
>TRBJ2-5|TRBV5-1|-|-
CASSLEGPETQYF
TGCGCCAGCAGCTTGGAAGGGCCAGAGACCCAGTACTTC
>TRBJ1-1|TRBV7-2|-|-
CASSLNRGAWVPTEAFF
TGTGCCAGCAGCTTAAACCGGGGGGCTTGGGTTCCCACTGAAGCTTTCTTT
>TRBJ2-5|TRBV6-1|-|-
CASSEVGGPAQETQYF
TGTGCCAGCAGTGAAGTGGGGGGTCCGGCGCAAGAGACCCAGTACTTC
>TRBJ1-1|TRBV19|-|-
CASSIPRRNEAFF
TGTGCCAGTAGTATCCCGCGGCGAAATGAAGCTTTCTTT
>TRBJ1-6|TRBV25-1|-|-
CASSEYKGNSPLHF
TGTGCCAGCAGTGAATATAAGGGGAATTCACCCCTCCACTTT
>TRBJ2-7|TRBV5-5|-|TRBD1
CASCLGQVSAEQYF
TGTGCCAGCTGCTTGGGACAGGTCTCCGCCGAGCAGTACTTC
>TRBJ2-7|TRBV21-1|-|-
CASSKALSPYF
TGTGCCAGCAGCAAAGCGTTGAGCCCTTACTTC
>TRBJ2-5|TRBV6-5|-|-
CASSPAVQETQYF
TGTGCCAGCAGCCCAGCGGTCCAAGAGACCCAGTACTTC